This T cell receptor beta chain comes out of a study of blood T cell repertoires in COVID-19. Authors' processing steps: Estimation of nucleated cell counts was performed using reference gene primer amplification. Sequenced by immunoSEQ multiplex PCR; TCRdb stores in-frame clones only, minus some. Clonal size and the V and J genes are those of that table, whereas D and trimming came from the DNA. The repertoire holds a few hundred thousand clones, 65% to 85% seen once, with 1.5% in the top ten. The germline V gene has CDR1 MNHEY and CDR2 SMNVEV (reference sequence). This CDR3 has 14 residues. Trimming removed 7 bases from V and 9 bases from J; junction bases left unmatched: 11.

The receptor was derived from a woman aged 40-49 years who had recovered from COVID-19. The V gene is TRBV27, the J gene TRBJ2-1, with 8 bases matching TRBD1. The specimen was peripheral blood. The CDR3 bases are TGTGCCAGCAACGGACAGGGCCCCTACGGTGAGCAGTTCTTC. It specifies CASNGQGPYGEQFF.